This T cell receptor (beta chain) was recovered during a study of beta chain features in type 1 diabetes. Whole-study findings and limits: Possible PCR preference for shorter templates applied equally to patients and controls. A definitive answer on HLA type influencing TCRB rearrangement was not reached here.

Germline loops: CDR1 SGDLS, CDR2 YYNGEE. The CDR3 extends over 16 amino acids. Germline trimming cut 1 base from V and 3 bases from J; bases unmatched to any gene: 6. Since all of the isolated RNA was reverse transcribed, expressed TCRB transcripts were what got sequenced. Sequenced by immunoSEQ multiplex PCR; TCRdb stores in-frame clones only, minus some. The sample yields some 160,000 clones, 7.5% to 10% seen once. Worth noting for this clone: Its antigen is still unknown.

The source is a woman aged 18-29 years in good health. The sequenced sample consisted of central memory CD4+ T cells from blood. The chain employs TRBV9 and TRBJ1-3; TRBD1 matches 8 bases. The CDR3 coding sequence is TGTGCCAGCAGCGTAACCGGGACAGGAGATGGAAACACCATATATTTT. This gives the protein CASSVTGTGDGNTIYF.